This T cell receptor beta chain was identified during a study of T cell responses to AZD1222 COVID-19 vaccine. Study conclusions and caveats: Targets within unmutated variant regions were reportedly found for nearly half of spike-specific TCRs. Spike-specific TCR breadth and depth both grew after two AZD1222 doses. Regions 160-218 and 743-854 dominated among vaccine-associated CD4 TCRs spanning spike. Donors in the cohort were predominantly white British and more often female, and clonal diversity was possibly underestimated.

The table came from immunoSEQ multiplex PCR; TCRdb's copy has only in-frame clones and leaves some out. This table has tens of thousands of clones, approximately 91% appearing once. The germline V gene has CDR1 SGHKS and CDR2 YYEKEE (reference sequence). V was clipped by 4 bases and J by 3 bases, with 13 bases between them. The CDR3 runs 14 residues. To note about this clone: The antigen remains undetermined.

This sample comprised peripheral blood, obtained on day 0 of AZD1222 vaccination. The source is an adult in good health. This chain connects TRBV5-5 to TRBJ2-5; a possible D gene is TRBD2 (6 bases). The CDR3 loop is CASSPGLLEETQYF. In nucleotides, the CDR3 is TGTGCCAGCAGCCCGGGACTTTTAGAAGAGACCCAGTACTTC. The complete variable domain, with remaining parts taken from reference TRBV5-5 and TRBJ2-5, reads DAGVTQSPTHLIKTRGQQVTLRCSPISGHKSVSWYQQVLGQGPQFIFQYYEKEERGRGNFPDRFSARQFPNYSSELNVNALLLGDSALYLCASSPGLLEETQYFGPGTRLLVL.